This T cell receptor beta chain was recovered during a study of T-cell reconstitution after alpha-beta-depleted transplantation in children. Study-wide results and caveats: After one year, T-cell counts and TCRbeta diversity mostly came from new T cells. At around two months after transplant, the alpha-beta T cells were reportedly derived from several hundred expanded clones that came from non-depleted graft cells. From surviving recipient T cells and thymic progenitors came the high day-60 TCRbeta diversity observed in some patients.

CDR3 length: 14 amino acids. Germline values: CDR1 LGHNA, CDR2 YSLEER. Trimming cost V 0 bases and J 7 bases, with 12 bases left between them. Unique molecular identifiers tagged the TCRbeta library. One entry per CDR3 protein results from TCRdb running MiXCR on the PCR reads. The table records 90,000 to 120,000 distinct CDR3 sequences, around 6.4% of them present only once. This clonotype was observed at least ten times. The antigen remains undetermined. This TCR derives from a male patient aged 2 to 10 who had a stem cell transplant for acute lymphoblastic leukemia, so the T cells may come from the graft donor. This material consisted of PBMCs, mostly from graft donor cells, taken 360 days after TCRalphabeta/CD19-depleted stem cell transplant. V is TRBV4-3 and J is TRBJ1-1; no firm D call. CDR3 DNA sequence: TGCGCCAGCAGCCAAGATCTTTCCGGGGTTGAAGCTTTCTTT. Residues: CASSQDLSGVEAFF.